This T cell receptor beta chain is drawn from a study of identical twins. Findings of the study overall: Cross-sectional statistics, not tracking of the same donors, supported the conclusions.

The table lists this clonotype with many counts. Its antigen is unidentified. cDNA carried unique molecular identifiers, and a universal primer site was added by template switching. TCRdb reanalysed the 5' RACE reads using MiXCR and keeps one entry per CDR3 protein. The sample holds around 570,000 distinct CDR3 sequences; 9.6% are singletons and the top ten take roughly 3.2%. V lost 6 bases, J lost 0 bases, and 30 bases lay in between. Germline V gives CDR1 LGHNA, CDR2 YSLEER. The CDR3 consists of 20 residues. The sample was also linked to a second study, of yellow fever vaccine responses in identical twins.

Sample: PBMCs. The TCR originated in a woman aged 18 to 35 in good health. The V and J genes are TRBV4-3 and TRBJ2-7; TRBD1 is a possible D gene (5 bases). This chain's CDR3 is CASSRSFEDISGPSSYEQYF. The CDR3 DNA reads as TGCGCCAGCAGTAGGTCTTTCGAGGACATCTCCGGACCGAGCTCCTACGAGCAGTACTTC.